This TCR beta chain was sequenced in a study of cytomegalovirus exposure and HLA in healthy donors. Study-wide results and limits: With high specificity and sensitivity, the classifier reportedly diagnosed cytomegalovirus status.

CDR3 length: 10 amino acids. Germline loops: CDR1 MNHEY, CDR2 SMNVEV (reference sequence). Trimming cost V 8 bases and J 7 bases, with 8 bases left between them. Primers included in the PCR were 60 Vbeta and 13 Jbeta primers. Assay used: immunoSEQ multiplex PCR; TCRdb lists only in-frame clones, some missing. Of fewer than 150,000 clones detected, just under 80% appear once; the ten largest clones hold approximately 2.3%. Note on this clone: The antigen is undetermined.

The chain couples TRBV27 to TRBJ1-2; the D is unclear. This sequence originates from a man aged 25-45 years in good health and CMV-seronegative. The sequenced material came from PBMCs. The CDR3 DNA sequence: TGTGCCAGCGAGGGCAGTGGCTACACCTTC. Amino acids: CASEGSGYTF.